A single sample gave rise to the 19 T cell receptor beta chains below, sequenced in a study of blood T cell repertoires in COVID-19. Repertoires were generated with immunoSEQ multiplex PCR, while TCRdb's copy carries only in-frame clones and drops some. The table records just under 65,000 clones, around four fifths of them present only once. The sample consisted of peripheral blood. These receptors originate from a human donor in a cohort sampled during active COVID-19.

The rearrangement links TRBV6-4 to TRBJ2-7; 8 nucleotides line up with TRBD1. CDR3 length: 20 residues. V trimming: 2 bases; J trimming: 3 bases; junction bases outside the gene matches: 21. CDR1 is MRHNA, CDR2 SNTAGT, per germline. The CDR3 DNA reads TGTGCCAGCAGTGACCCGTACGGACAGGGAGAATTATCCTATCTCTACGAGCAGTACTTC. Residues: CASSDPYGQGELSYLYEQYF.

The rearrangement uses TRBV5-4 and TRBJ2-3; D may be TRBD2 (6 bases). There are 15 residues in the CDR3. V was cut by 4 bases and J by 1 base, with 13 bases left in between. The germline V gene has CDR1 SGHNT and CDR2 YYREEE (reference sequence). In nucleotides, the CDR3 is TGTGCCAGCAGCCCTCGGAGGGACGGCACAGATACGCAGTATTTT. Translation: CASSPRRDGTDTQYF.

This clone was seen only a few times. The chain couples TRBV6-6 to TRBJ1-4; D not certain. The germline CDR1 and CDR2 sequences are MNHNY and SVGAGI (reference sequence). CDR3 length equals 13 residues. The V gene lost 2 bases and the J gene lost 5 bases, with 6 bases spanning the gap. The CDR3 DNA follows: TGTGCCAGCAGTTACCGTTCCAATGAAAAACTGTTTTTT. It translates to CASSYRSNEKLFF.

The rearrangement joins TRBV19 to TRBJ2-6; D is unclear. The CDR3 consists of 20 residues. Trimming left V 0 bases short and J 2 bases short, with 20 bases between. The germline V gene encodes CDR1 LNHDA and CDR2 SQIVND (reference sequence). The CDR3 sequence: CASSIDWVTQPRTGANVLTF. The CDR3 DNA follows: TGTGCCAGTAGTATAGATTGGGTGACACAGCCTCGAACTGGGGCCAACGTCCTGACTTTC.

This chain connects TRBV5-6 to TRBJ1-3, with D possibly being TRBD1 (6 bases). This CDR3 has 17 residues. Between the trimmed V and J ends, which lost 4 bases and 8 bases, there was a span of 25 bases. Per the germline V gene, CDR1 is SGHDT and CDR2 is YYEEEE. The CDR3 reads CASSQLSLVQGRHTIYF. CDR3 coding DNA: TGTGCCAGCAGCCAACTGTCTCTAGTGCAGGGGCGACACACCATATATTTT.

This clone occurred once. V and J are TRBV6-6 and TRBJ1-6, with TRBD1 matching 7 bases. CDR1 is MNHNY and CDR2 is SVGAGI in the germline V gene (reference sequence). The CDR3 runs 15 residues. The junction had 4 bases not matched to a gene; V was cut back by 2 bases and J by 6 bases. Here the CDR3 DNA reads TGTGCCAGCAGTTACGAGGGACAGATTAATTCACCCCTCCACTTT. Translated: CASSYEGQINSPLHF.

This clone has only one observation. The chain carries TRBV6-2 or TRBV6-3 and TRBJ1-2; D gene uncertain. Per the germline V gene, CDR1 is MNHEY and CDR2 is SVGEGT. The CDR3 spans 13 residues. Trimming shortened V by 0 bases and J by 4 bases, and 6 bases separated the two germline ends. The CDR3 DNA is TGTGCCAGCAGTTACTCCCTTGTCTATGGCTACACCTTC. This encodes CASSYSLVYGYTF.

This clone was recorded once. The V call is TRBV7-8, the J call TRBJ2-2, with D perhaps TRBD1 (5 bases). V lost 2 bases, J lost 3 bases, and 13 bases lay in between. The CDR3 has 16 amino acids. Germline V gene data show CDR1 as SGHVS and CDR2 as FQNEAQ. In DNA, the CDR3 is TGTGCCAGCAGCTTATCCGAGACAGACTACACCGGGGAGCTGTTTTTT. It codes for CASSLSETDYTGELFF.

V gene TRBV9 combines with J gene TRBJ1-1; perhaps TRBD1 as D (6 bases). V dropped 0 bases and J dropped 0 bases, with 12 bases sitting between them. Germline values: CDR1 SGDLS, CDR2 YYNGEE. CDR3 length equals 16 residues. The CDR3 here is CASSVVPGTLNTEAFF. Here the CDR3 DNA reads TGTGCCAGCAGCGTAGTCCCCGGGACATTGAACACTGAAGCTTTCTTT.

The chain combines TRBV12-3 or TRBV12-4 with TRBJ2-1; D is perhaps TRBD1 (5 bases). The CDR3 has 13 residues. Trimming took off 6 bases at V and 4 bases at J, with 10 bases between the two ends. In DNA, the CDR3 is TGTGCCAGCAGCCACAGGATGTACAATGAGCAGTTCTTC. Protein product: CASSHRMYNEQFF.

This clone was observed a few times. The V call is TRBV15, the J call TRBJ2-1; D ambiguous. Between the trimmed V and J ends, which lost 1 base and 0 bases, there was a span of 16 bases. Germline loops: CDR1 LNHNV, CDR2 YYDKDF (reference sequence). The CDR3 runs to 18 residues. Here the CDR3 DNA reads TGTGCCACCAGCAGAGCGTGGAGCAAGGAAAACTCCTACAATGAGCAGTTCTTC. It encodes CATSRAWSKENSYNEQFF.

This clone was picked up one time. V is TRBV12-3 or TRBV12-4 and J is TRBJ2-5; TRBD1 matches at 7 bases. The CDR3 is 12 amino acids. V was clipped by 4 bases and J by 7 bases; unmatched bases: 3. The CDR3 region is CASSSQGVTQYF. The CDR3 DNA reads TGTGCCAGCAGTTCCCAGGGGGTGACCCAGTACTTC.

The gene calls are TRBV5-6 and TRBJ2-2; 12 bases fit TRBD2. This CDR3 spans 16 amino acids. The ends lost 4 bases at V and 4 bases at J; junction bases unmatched: 5. Germline assignment: CDR1 SGHDT and CDR2 YYEEEE. This CDR3 is CASSAWTSGATGELFF. The DNA for the CDR3 is TGTGCCAGCAGCGCCTGGACTAGCGGGGCCACCGGGGAGCTGTTTTTT.

The gene calls are TRBV5-5 and TRBJ2-3, with a tentative D call TRBD2 (6 bases). The CDR3 runs 15 residues. The germline V gene has CDR1 SGHKS and CDR2 YYEKEE (reference sequence). With 4 bases removed from V and 2 bases from J, the gap between germline ends came to 14 bases. This CDR3 is CASSRQTSNTDTQYF. The CDR3 DNA follows: TGTGCCAGCAGCCGACAAACTAGCAACACAGATACGCAGTATTTT.

As to this clone: Different DNA sequences within this sample yield the same CDR3. The rearrangement uses TRBV29-1 and TRBJ1-2, with 9 bases lining up with TRBD1. J lost 5 bases, V lost 4 bases, and 5 bases had no gene match. The CDR3 runs to 13 residues. CDR1 is SQVTM and CDR2 is ANQGSEA in the germline V gene. CDR3 in DNA: TGCAGCGTTGTAGGACAGGGGATTTATGGCTACACCTTC. Translated, it gives CSVVGQGIYGYTF.

This chain joins TRBV5-4 and TRBJ1-2, with unresolved D. The CDR3 sequence is 15 residues long. Germline CDR1 and CDR2: SGHNT and YYREEE (reference sequence). V lost 3 bases to trimming and J lost 2 bases, with 14 bases between them. CDR3 sequence: CASSSLERLNYGYTF. The CDR3 DNA reads TGTGCCAGCAGCTCTCTAGAGCGATTAAACTATGGCTACACCTTC.

The rearrangement uses TRBV13 and TRBJ1-1; 12 bases fit TRBD1. The V gene end was trimmed by 1 base and the J gene end by 5 bases; junction bases not matched to a gene: 5. In germline, CDR1 is PRHDT, CDR2 FYEKMQ (reference sequence). The CDR3 length is 16 residues. In DNA, the CDR3 is TGTGCCAGCAGCTTAGAGGGACAGGGGGCGCGGACTGAAGCTTTCTTT. Its translation: CASSLEGQGARTEAFF.

The chain uses TRBV15 and TRBJ1-2; the D gene is possibly TRBD1 (6 bases). V shed 2 bases and J shed 4 bases, with 11 bases lying between them. The CDR3 runs to 14 residues. The V gene's germline CDR1 is LNHNV and CDR2 YYDKDF (reference sequence). CDR3: CATSRRTEPYGYTF. Written as DNA, the CDR3 is TGTGCCACCAGCAGAAGGACAGAACCCTATGGCTACACCTTC.

This chain uses TRBV4-1 with TRBJ1-5, with unresolved D. CDR3 length: 15 amino acids. Trimming left V 4 bases short and J 7 bases short, with 17 bases between. CDR1 and CDR2 (germline): MGHRA, YSYEKL. CDR3 sequence reads: CASSRSLEGRQPQHF. The CDR3 nucleotides are TGCGCCAGCAGCCGGTCCCTGGAGGGAAGGCAGCCCCAGCATTTT.